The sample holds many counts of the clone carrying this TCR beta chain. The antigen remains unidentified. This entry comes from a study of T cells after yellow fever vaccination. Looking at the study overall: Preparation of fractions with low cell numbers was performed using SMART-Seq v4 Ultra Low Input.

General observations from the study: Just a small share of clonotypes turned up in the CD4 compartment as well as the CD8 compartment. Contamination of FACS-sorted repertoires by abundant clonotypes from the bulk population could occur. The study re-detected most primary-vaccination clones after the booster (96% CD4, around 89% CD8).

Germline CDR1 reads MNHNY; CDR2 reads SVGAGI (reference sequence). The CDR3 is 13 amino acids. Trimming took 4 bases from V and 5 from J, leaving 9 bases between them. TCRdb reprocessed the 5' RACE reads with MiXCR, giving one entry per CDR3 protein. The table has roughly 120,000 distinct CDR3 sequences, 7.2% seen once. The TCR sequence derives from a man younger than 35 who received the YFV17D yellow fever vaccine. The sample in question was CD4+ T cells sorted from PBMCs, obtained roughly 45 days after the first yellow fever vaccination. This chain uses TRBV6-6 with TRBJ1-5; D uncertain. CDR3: CASSSGWDQPQHF. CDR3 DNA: TGTGCCAGCAGTTCGGGGTGGGATCAGCCCCAGCATTTT.